Detailed here is one T cell receptor beta chain. The CDR3 extends over 14 amino acids. CDR1 SGHTA and CDR2 FQGTGA come from the germline V gene. V lost 8 bases, J lost 9 bases, and 17 bases lay in between. Sequencing used immunoSEQ multiplex PCR; TCRdb keeps in-frame clones, though not all of them. The table lists about 61,000 clones, about 87% of them singletons. This sample is drawn from a study of T cell changes during pregnancy in multiple sclerosis. The source material was peripheral blood, sampled in the first trimester of pregnancy. The chain has TRBV7-3 and TRBJ1-6; TRBD1 might be the D (6 bases). The source is a female donor in good health, enrolled as a control in a pregnancy study. CDR3 coding DNA: TGTGCCAGCCGCAGGGGACCGGGGAGTTCACCCCTCCACTTT. It encodes CASRRGPGSSPLHF.